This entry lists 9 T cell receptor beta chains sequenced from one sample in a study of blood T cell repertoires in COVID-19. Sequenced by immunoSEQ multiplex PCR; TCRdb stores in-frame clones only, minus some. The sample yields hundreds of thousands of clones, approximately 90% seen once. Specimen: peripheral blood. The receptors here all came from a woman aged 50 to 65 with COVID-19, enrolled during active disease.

The CDR3 protein is CASSLLGGEAFF. CDR3 nucleotides: TGTGCCAGCAGCCTCCTCGGGGGGGAAGCTTTCTTT. The V and J genes are TRBV11-3 and TRBJ1-1, with D possibly TRBD1 on 5 matching bases. V lost 5 bases, J lost 8 bases, and 12 bases lay in between. CDR1 SGHNT and CDR2 YENEEA come from the germline V gene. This CDR3 has 12 residues.

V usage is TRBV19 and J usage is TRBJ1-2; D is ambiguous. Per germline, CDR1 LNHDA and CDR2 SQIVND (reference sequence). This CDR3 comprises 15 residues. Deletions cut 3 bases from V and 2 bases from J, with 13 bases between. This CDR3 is CASSMSTWSNYGYTF. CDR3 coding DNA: TGTGCCAGTAGTATGTCCACCTGGAGCAACTATGGCTACACCTTC.

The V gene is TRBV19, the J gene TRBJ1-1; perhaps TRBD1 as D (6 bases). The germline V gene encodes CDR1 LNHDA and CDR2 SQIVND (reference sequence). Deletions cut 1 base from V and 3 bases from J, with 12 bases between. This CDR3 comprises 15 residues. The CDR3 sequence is CASSIAAGADTEAFF. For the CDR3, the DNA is TGTGCCAGTAGTATAGCCGCAGGGGCAGACACTGAAGCTTTCTTT. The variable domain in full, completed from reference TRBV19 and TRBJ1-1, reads DGGITQSPKYLFRKEGQNVTLSCEQNLNHDAMYWYRQDPGQGLRLIYYSQIVNDFQKGDIAEGYSVSREKKESFPLTVTSAQKNPTAFYLCASSIAAGADTEAFFGQGTRLTVV.

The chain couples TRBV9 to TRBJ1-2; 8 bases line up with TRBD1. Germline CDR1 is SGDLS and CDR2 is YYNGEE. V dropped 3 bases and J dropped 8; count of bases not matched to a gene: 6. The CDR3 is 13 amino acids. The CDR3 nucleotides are TGTGCCAGCAGCGACAGGGGGTCGGAAGGCTACACCTTC. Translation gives CASSDRGSEGYTF. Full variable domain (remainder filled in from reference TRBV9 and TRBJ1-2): DSGVTQTPKHLITATGQRVTLRCSPRSGDLSVYWYQQSLDQGLQFLIQYYNGEERAKGNILERFSAQQFPDLHSELNLSSLELGDSALYFCASSDRGSEGYTFGSGTRLTVV.

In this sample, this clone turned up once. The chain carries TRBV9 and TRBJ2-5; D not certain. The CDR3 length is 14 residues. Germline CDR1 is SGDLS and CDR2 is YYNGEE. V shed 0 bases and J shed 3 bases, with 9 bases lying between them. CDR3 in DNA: TGTGCCAGCAGCGTAGCGGATAGCAAAGAGACCCAGTACTTC. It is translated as CASSVADSKETQYF.

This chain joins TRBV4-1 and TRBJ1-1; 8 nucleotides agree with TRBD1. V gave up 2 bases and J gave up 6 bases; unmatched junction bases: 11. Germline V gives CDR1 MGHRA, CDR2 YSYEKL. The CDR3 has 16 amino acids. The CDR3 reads CASSQQAQGVFAEAFF. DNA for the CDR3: TGCGCCAGCAGCCAACAGGCACAGGGGGTTTTCGCTGAAGCTTTCTTT.

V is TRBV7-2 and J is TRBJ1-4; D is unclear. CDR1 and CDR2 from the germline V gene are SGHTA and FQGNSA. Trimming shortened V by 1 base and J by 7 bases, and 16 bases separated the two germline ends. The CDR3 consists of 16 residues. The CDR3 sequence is CASSLGPGVGSEKLFF. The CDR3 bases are TGTGCCAGCAGCTTAGGTCCCGGAGTGGGGAGTGAAAAACTGTTTTTT. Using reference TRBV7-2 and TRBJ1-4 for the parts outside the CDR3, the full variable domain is GAGVSQSPSNKVTEKGKDVELRCDPISGHTALYWYRQSLGQGLEFLIYFQGNSAPDKSGLPSDRFSAERTGGSVSTLTIQRTQQEDSAVYLCASSLGPGVGSEKLFFGSGTQLSVL.

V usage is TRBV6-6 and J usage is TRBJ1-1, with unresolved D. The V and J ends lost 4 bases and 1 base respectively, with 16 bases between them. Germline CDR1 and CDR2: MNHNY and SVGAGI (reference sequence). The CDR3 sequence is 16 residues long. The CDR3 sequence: CASSSPNSVGNTEAFF. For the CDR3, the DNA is TGTGCCAGCAGTTCCCCCAACTCGGTCGGGAACACTGAAGCTTTCTTT.

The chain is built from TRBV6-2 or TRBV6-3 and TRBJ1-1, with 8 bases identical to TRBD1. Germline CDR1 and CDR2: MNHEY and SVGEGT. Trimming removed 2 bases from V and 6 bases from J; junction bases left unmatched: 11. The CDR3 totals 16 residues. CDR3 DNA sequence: TGTGCCAGCAGTTACAGGACAGGGTTCAAGCCGTCTGAAGCTTTCTTT. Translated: CASSYRTGFKPSEAFF.